These 6 T cell receptor beta chains came from one sample sequenced in a study of blood T cell repertoires in COVID-19. Repertoires were generated with immunoSEQ multiplex PCR, while TCRdb's copy carries only in-frame clones and drops some. The repertoire holds 200,000 to 300,000 clones, with about 83% as singletons. The sample was peripheral blood. These receptors were collected from a human donor in a cohort sampled during active COVID-19.

The chain is built from TRBV27 and TRBJ1-6, with 8 bases matching TRBD1. V shed 4 bases and J 2 bases; nucleotides not matched to a gene: 1. CDR3 size: 15 residues. Germline CDR1 MNHEY, CDR2 SMNVEV (reference sequence). The CDR3 is CASSWDRPYNSPLHF. In DNA form, the CDR3 reads TGTGCCAGCAGTTGGGACAGGCCCTATAATTCACCCCTCCACTTT.

This sequence joins TRBV6-5 and TRBJ1-1, with D tentatively TRBD1 (5 bases). Germline V CDR1 and CDR2: MNHEY, SVGAGI. V was shortened by 2 bases and J by 4 bases, with 11 bases between the two germline ends. This CDR3 comprises 14 residues. As DNA, the CDR3 is TGTGCCAGCAGTTACGACAGAATATCCACTGAAGCTTTCTTT. Protein sequence: CASSYDRISTEAFF.

CDR3 sequence (DNA): TGTGCCAGCAGCCGGGACTATTCAGATACGCAGTATTTT. This codes for CASSRDYSDTQYF. The V call is TRBV6-5, the J call TRBJ2-3; 7 bases fit TRBD2. The V gene's germline CDR1 is MNHEY and CDR2 SVGAGI. This CDR3 region has 13 residues. V lost 6 bases to trimming and J lost 4 bases; unmatched junction nucleotides: 4.

This clone occurred a few times. V and J are TRBV18 and TRBJ1-1, with D perhaps TRBD1 (6 bases). The CDR3 runs 14 residues. Germline lookup yields CDR1 KGHSH and CDR2 LQKENI. V dropped 6 bases and J dropped 6 bases, with 17 bases sitting between them. Here the CDR3 reads CASSVQGSRAEAFF. Here the CDR3 DNA reads TGTGCCAGCTCTGTACAGGGTAGTAGAGCTGAAGCTTTCTTT.

The CDR3 DNA sequence: TGTGCCAGCTCATTCAGGGGGCGTTCTGAAAAACTGTTTTTT. Its protein product is CASSFRGRSEKLFF. V and J are TRBV18 and TRBJ1-4; TRBD1 agrees at 8 bases. After removal of 5 bases from V and 7 bases from J, the junction contained 6 bases not matched to a gene. This CDR3 comprises 14 residues. The V gene's germline CDR1 is KGHSH and CDR2 LQKENI.

This clone was picked up many times. The CDR3 is CASSLDGVETQYF. CDR3 DNA: TGTGCCAGCAGCTTGGACGGGGTAGAGACCCAGTACTTC. The chain recombines TRBV5-4 with TRBJ2-5; D possibly corresponds to TRBD2 (5 bases). The germline V and J ends were trimmed by 0 bases and 4 bases, with 7 bases remaining between them. CDR1 is SGHNT and CDR2 is YYREEE in the germline V gene (reference sequence). CDR3 length: 13 residues.